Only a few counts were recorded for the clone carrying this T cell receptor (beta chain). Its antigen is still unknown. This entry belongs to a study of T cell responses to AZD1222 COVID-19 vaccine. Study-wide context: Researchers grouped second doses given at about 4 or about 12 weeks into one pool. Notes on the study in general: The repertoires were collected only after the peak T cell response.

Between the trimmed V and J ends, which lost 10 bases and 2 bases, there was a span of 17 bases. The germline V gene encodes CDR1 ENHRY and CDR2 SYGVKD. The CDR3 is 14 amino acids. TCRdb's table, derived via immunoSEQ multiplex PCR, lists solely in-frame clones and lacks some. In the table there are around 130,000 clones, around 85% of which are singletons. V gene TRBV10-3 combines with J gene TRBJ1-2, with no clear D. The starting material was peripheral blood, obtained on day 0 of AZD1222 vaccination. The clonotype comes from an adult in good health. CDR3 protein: CATGKMFTNYGYTF. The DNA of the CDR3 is TGTGCCACGGGGAAAATGTTCACCAACTATGGCTACACCTTC.